The entry below gives a single T cell receptor beta chain sequence along with its context. Seattle participants joined during active infection and were tracked over time. This CDR3 spans 14 amino acids. In germline, CDR1 is MDHEN, CDR2 SYDVKM. Trimming at V came to 5 bases and at J to 4 bases, leaving 8 bases not matched to a gene. The data were produced by immunoSEQ multiplex PCR, yet TCRdb's version contains in-frame clones alone and is incomplete. Of about 500,000 clones listed, roughly 91% were seen once; the top ten hold 7.8%. The data belong to a study of blood T cell repertoires in COVID-19. The chain has TRBV28 and TRBJ2-7, with 7 bases fitting TRBD1. This sequence was found in a woman between 45 and 65 years old with COVID-19, enrolled during active disease. Sequenced input: peripheral blood. CDR3 sequence: CASSGRDSTYEQYF. The CDR3 coding sequence is TGTGCCAGCAGTGGAAGGGACAGCACGTACGAGCAGTACTTC. The whole variable domain, filled in from reference TRBV28 and TRBJ2-7, reads DVKVTQSSRYLVKRTGEKVFLECVQDMDHENMFWYRQDPGLGLRLIYFSYDVKMKEKGDIPEGYSVSREKKERFSLILESASTNQTSMYLCASSGRDSTYEQYFGPGTRLTVT.